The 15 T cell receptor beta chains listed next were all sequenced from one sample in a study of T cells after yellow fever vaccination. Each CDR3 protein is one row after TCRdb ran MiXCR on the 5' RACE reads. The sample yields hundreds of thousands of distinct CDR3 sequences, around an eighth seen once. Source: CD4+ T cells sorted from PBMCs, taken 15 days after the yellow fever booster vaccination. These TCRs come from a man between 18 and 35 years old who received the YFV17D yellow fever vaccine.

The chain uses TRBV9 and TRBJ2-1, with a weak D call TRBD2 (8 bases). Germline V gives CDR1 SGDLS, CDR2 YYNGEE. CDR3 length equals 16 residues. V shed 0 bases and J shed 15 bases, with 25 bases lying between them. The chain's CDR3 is CASSVGGTARRGARFF. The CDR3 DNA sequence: TGTGCCAGCAGCGTAGGTGGGACAGCGCGGCGGGGGGCCCGGTTCTTC.

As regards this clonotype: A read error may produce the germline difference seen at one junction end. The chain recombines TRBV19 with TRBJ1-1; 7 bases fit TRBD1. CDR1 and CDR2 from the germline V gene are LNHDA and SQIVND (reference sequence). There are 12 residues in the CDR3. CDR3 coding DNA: TGTGCCAGTAGTGTAGACAGGGTTTCGGCTTTCTTT. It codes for CASSVDRVSAFF.

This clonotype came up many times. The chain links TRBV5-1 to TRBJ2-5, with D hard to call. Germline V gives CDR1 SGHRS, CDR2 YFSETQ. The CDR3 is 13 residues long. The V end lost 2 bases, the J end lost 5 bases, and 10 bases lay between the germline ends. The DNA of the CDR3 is TGCGCCAGCAGCTTTAGACTTGGGGAGACCCAGTACTTC. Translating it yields CASSFRLGETQYF.

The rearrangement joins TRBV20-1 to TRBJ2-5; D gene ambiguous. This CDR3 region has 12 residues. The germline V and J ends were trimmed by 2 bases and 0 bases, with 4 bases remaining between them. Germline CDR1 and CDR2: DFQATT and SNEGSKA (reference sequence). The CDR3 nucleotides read TGCAGTGCTAGAACTGACCAAGAGACCCAGTACTTC. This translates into CSARTDQETQYF.

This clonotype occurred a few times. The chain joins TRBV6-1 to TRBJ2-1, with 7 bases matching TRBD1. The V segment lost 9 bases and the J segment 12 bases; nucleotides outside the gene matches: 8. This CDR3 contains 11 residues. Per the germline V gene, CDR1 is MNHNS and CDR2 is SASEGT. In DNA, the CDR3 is TGTGCCAGTGTCAGGGGGATTGGGCAGTTCTTC. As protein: CASVRGIGQFF.

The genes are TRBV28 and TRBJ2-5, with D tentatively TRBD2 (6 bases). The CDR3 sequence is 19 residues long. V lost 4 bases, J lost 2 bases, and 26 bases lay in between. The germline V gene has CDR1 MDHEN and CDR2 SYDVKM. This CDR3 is CASSSGRWGDEVSQETQYF. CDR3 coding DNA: TGTGCCAGCAGTTCTGGCCGCTGGGGGGACGAAGTCAGTCAAGAGACCCAGTACTTC.

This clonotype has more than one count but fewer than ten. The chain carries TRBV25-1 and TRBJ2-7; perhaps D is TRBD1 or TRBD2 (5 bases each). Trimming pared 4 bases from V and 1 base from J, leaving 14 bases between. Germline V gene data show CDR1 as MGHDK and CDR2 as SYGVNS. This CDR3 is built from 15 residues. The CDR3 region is CASSAYGAGSYEQYF. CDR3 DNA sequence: TGTGCCAGCAGTGCATACGGGGCCGGGTCCTACGAGCAGTACTTC.

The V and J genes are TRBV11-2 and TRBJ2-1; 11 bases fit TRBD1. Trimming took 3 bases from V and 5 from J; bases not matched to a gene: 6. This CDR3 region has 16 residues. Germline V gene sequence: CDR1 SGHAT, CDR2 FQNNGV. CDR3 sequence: CASSLDRDRGDNEQFF. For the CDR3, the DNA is TGTGCCAGCAGCTTGGACCGGGACAGGGGGGACAATGAGCAGTTCTTC.

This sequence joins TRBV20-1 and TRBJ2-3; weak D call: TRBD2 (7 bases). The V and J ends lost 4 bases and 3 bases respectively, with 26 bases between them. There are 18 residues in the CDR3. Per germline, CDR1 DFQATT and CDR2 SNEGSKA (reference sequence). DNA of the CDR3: TGCAGTGCTATCGAGATAGGTGGATGGGGGGGCCGGACAGATACGCAGTATTTT. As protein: CSAIEIGGWGGRTDTQYF.

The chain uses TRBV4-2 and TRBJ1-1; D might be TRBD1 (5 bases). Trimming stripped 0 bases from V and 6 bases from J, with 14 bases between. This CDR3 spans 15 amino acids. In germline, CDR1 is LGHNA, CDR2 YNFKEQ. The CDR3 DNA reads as TGTGCCAGCAGCCAAGAGTCGACGTTCAGGGCTGAAGCTTTCTTT. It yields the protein CASSQESTFRAEAFF.

The chain's CDR3 is CAKDTSLSYEQYF. DNA of the CDR3: TGTGCCAAAGACACTAGTCTCTCCTACGAGCAGTACTTC. The genes are TRBV19 and TRBJ2-7; D is perhaps TRBD2 (5 bases). The CDR3 loop spans 13 amino acids. Trimming took 10 bases from V and 0 from J, leaving 13 bases between them. CDR1 and CDR2 from the germline V gene are LNHDA and SQIVND (reference sequence).

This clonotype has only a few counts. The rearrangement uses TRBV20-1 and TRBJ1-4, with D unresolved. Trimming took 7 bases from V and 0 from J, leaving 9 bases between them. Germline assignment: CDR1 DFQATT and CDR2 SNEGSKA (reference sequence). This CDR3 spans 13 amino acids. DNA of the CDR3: TGCAGTGTTGAGGCCCCAACTAATGAAAAACTGTTTTTT. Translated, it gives CSVEAPTNEKLFF.

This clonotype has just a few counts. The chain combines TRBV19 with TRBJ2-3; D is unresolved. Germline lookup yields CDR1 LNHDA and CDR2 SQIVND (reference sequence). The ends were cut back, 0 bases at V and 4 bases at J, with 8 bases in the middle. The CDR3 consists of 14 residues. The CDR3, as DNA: TGTGCCAGTAGTATAGATCTTGGCTCAGATACGCAGTATTTT. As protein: CASSIDLGSDTQYF.

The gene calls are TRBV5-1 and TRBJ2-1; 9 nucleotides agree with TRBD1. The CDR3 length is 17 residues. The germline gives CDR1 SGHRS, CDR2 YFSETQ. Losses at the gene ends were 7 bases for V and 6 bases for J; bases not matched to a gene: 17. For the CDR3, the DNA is TGCGCCAGCCCGGCGGACAGGGGACTAAAAAGGGGCAATGAGCAGTTCTTC. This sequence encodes CASPADRGLKRGNEQFF.

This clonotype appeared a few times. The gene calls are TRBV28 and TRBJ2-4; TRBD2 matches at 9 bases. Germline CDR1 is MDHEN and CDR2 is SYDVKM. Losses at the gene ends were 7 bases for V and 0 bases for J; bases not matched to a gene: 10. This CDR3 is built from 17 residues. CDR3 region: CASNLAGARGAKNIQYF. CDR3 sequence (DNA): TGTGCCAGCAACTTAGCGGGGGCGAGGGGAGCCAAAAACATTCAGTACTTC.